This record concerns one T cell receptor beta chain sequence. The clone's antigen remains unknown. Coverage ceases 3 residues before the CDR3 finishes, and the germline J gene fills in the end. Based on the germline V gene (reference sequence), the CDR1 and CDR2 sequences are LNHDA and SQIVND. The CDR3, from cysteine to phenylalanine, totals 15 residues. Shown are 36 bases from within the CDR3, in frame from base 1. At the junction V is shortened by 6 bases and J by 1 base; bases outside the gene matches: 7. Every participant had a single incident cervical HPV16 infection, and women with prevalent HPV16 infections were excluded. Cervical HPV DNA was detected by MY09/MY11 PCR, and genotyping was performed by dot-blot hybridization. Under 17 mL of heparinized blood was centrifuged, after which the buffy coat was aliquoted, frozen at -30 degrees C, and then stored at -80 degrees C. QIAGEN kits were used to extract genomic DNA from buffy coat specimens.

The immunoSEQ assay used multiplex PCR to amplify TCR beta CDR3 regions from an average of about 1,200 ng of genomic DNA per sample. Primer bias was corrected in the assay by using a complete synthetic TCR repertoire to establish an amplification baseline. Amplicons were sequenced on the Illumina platform. The study's own analysis went as follows. Error correction of the sequences involved clustering with frequency ratios plus a modified nearest-neighbor algorithm, after which the sequences were analyzed in the immunoSEQ Analyzer using IMGT gene definitions. At each rarefaction depth, TCR richness and evenness were averaged over 20 rarefaction repeats, and samples with fewer sequences than the depth were excluded. Wilcoxon rank sum tests with FDR correction were used to compare relative abundances of V, D and J genes between the groups. In the blinded duplicates, the intraclass correlation was about 95% for TCR richness and averaged 76.4% across fewer than 80 gene segments. The clones in this table, taken by TCRdb from immuneACCESS, are in-frame only. Not every clone is retained; where verified, under half of the shortfall comes from an unresolved V gene, and the cause of the rest is unknown. D and trimming were read from the DNA, whereas the V and J calls and clone size are those reported in that table. This sample's table has entries for about 48,000 clones. Of the sample, roughly 1.5% is held by the ten largest clones.

These data belong to a study of T cells in women clearing cervical HPV infection (dated by TCRdb to 2016 to 2018). In the study overall: The cases were about 27 women with histologically confirmed HPV16-related CIN3 or worse, and 2 of these cases were invasive cancers. Controls were 25 women whose single incident HPV16 infection cleared within 12 months without precancer or cancer developing. Case blood was taken at the visit when the lesion was first identified, whereas control blood was taken when infection was no longer detected. Among cases, blood sampling occurred a median of around 160 days after lesion detection, with an interquartile range of roughly 90 to 200 days. Since only a few of the women had HLA typing available, the possibility that HLA type was acting as a confounder could not be ruled out. Nested within Costa Rica's Guanacaste HPV Natural History Study, an exploratory proof-of-principle case-control study compared TCR repertoires across cervical HPV16 outcomes. Cases were matched to controls by age within five years and by the year the sample was collected. A median age of nearly 35 years was observed in cases versus approximately 40 in controls, and no significant differences in baseline characteristics were found. The parent cohort enrolled about 10,000 women aged 18 or older in Guanacaste, Costa Rica, in 1993 to 1994 and followed the women for less than nine years. Five blinded duplicates per group were added as quality controls, so that approximately 60 samples were obtained: some 50 participants and 10 replicates. What the work shows at the level of the full study, not this receptor alone: The cross-sectional design could not show whether the associations came before the infection or were a result of it, and neither effector/memory subsets nor HPV-specific T cells were isolated. Because the number of T cells per sample was unknown, the richness differences could reflect varying T-cell content rather than repertoire biology. TCR repertoire richness was significantly higher in CIN3+ cases than in controls across sequencing depths, while evenness did not differ. Random forest classifiers that combined richness and V gene abundances separated cases from controls with an estimated AUC of around 0.87. Cases had lower TRBV6-7 relative abundance than controls (approximately 0.11% versus 0.16%; Bonferroni P = 0.0008).

Source material: blood buffy coat. The chain joins TRBV19 to TRBJ2-7; TRBD2 agrees with 9 junctional bases. The source of this sequence is a woman aged 18 to 75 with a cervical HPV16 infection that either progressed to CIN3+ or cleared (not recorded which). The DNA read from the CDR3 is TGTGCCAGTAGACCGGGACTAGCCGGGTCCTACGAG. Translated, it reads CASRPGLAGSYE. The whole CDR3 sequence reads CASRPGLAGSYEQYF.